What follows are 5 T cell receptor beta chains derived from one specimen sequenced in a study of Ad26.COV2.S vaccination and SARS-CoV-2 variants. As to treatment: some 19 received Ad26.COV2.S at low or high dose, single or two shots; about 5 received placebo; per-sample allocation not given. The samples date from day 63 after the first vaccine or placebo injection. Profiling relied on immunoSEQ multiplex PCR, and the TCRdb table lists in-frame clones only, not all of them. Among more than 300,000 clones, over 80% were seen once, and the ten largest hold 2% to 2.5%. The sample was peripheral blood, taken in a trial of Ad26.COV2.S vaccine versus placebo. The source is a person aged 18-65 years who received the Ad26.COV2.S COVID-19 vaccine or a placebo.

The V gene is TRBV4-2, the J gene TRBJ2-7; D ambiguous. Between the trimmed V and J ends, which lost 1 base and 2 bases, there was a span of 9 bases. Germline-derived CDR1 and CDR2 are LGHNA and YNFKEQ. There are 14 residues in the CDR3. CDR3 DNA: TGTGCCAGCAGCCAAGCGTCAATCCCCTACGAGCAGTACTTC. Its protein is CASSQASIPYEQYF.

This clone has a single count. The chain combines TRBV12-5 with TRBJ1-4; 7 positions agree with TRBD1. Trimming at V came to 1 base and at J to 8 bases, leaving 10 bases not matched to a gene. Germline loops: CDR1 LGHNT, CDR2 FRNRAP. This CDR3 contains 16 residues. CDR3 protein: CASGLDSGQWWEKLFF. The DNA of the CDR3 is TGTGCTAGTGGTTTGGACTCGGGACAGTGGTGGGAAAAACTGTTTTTT.

The V gene is TRBV5-1, the J gene TRBJ1-1; a possible D gene is TRBD1 (5 bases). Trimming left V 0 bases short and J 4 bases short, with 13 bases between. Germline lookup yields CDR1 SGHRS and CDR2 YFSETQ. CDR3 length: 15 amino acids. This CDR3 is CASSLEVTGGTEAFF. CDR3 sequence (DNA): TGCGCCAGCAGCTTGGAGGTTACGGGGGGCACTGAAGCTTTCTTT.

The gene calls are TRBV7-6 and TRBJ1-2, with 8 bases identical to TRBD1. Germline V lookup: CDR1 SGHVS, CDR2 FNYEAQ. CDR3 size: 15 residues. J was trimmed by 4 bases and V by 1 base; bases with no gene match: 5. The CDR3 sequence: CASSLVQGAGYGYTF. The CDR3, as DNA: TGTGCCAGCAGCTTAGTTCAGGGGGCCGGCTATGGCTACACCTTC.

The chain employs TRBV7-2 and TRBJ1-5, with a possible D match to TRBD1 (5 bases). The V gene's germline CDR1 is SGHTA and CDR2 FQGNSA. Trimming removed 6 bases from V and 5 bases from J, with 11 bases in between. The CDR3 spans 13 residues. For the CDR3, the DNA is TGTGCCAGCAGAAGGGACCTCGATCAGCCCCAGCATTTT. This translates into CASRRDLDQPQHF.